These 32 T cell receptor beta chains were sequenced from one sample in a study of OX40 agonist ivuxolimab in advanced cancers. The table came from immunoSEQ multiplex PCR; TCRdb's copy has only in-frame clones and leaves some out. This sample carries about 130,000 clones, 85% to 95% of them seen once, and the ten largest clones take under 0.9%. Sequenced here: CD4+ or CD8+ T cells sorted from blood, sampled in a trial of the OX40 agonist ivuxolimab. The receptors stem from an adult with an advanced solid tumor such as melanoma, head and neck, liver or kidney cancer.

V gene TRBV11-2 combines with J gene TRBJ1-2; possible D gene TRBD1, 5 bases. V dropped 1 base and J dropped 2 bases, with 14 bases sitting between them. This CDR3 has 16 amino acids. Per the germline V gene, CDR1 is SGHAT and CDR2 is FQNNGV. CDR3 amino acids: CASSLGGSRLNYGYTF. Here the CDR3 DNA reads TGTGCCAGCAGCTTAGGGGGGTCGCGCCTAAACTATGGCTACACCTTC.

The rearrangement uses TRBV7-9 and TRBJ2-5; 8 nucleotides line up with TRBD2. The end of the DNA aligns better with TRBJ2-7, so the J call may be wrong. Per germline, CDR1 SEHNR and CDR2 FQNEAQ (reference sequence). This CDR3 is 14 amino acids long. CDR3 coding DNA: TGTGCCAGCAGAGCGGGGGAAGAGTCCTACGAGCAGTACTTC. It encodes CASRAGEESYEQYF.

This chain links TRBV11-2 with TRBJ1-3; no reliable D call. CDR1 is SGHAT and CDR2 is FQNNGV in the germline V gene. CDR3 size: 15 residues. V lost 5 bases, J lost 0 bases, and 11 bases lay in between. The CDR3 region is CASSVTAISGNTIYF. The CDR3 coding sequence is TGTGCCAGCAGCGTCACAGCCATCTCTGGAAACACCATATATTTT.

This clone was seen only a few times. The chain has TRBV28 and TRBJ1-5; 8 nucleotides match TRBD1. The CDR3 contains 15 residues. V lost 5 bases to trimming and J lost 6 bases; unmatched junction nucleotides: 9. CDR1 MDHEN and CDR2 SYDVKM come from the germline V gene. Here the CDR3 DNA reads TGTGCCAGCAGTCCACAGGGGGTGGGAGGTCAGCCCCAGCATTTT. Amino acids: CASSPQGVGGQPQHF.

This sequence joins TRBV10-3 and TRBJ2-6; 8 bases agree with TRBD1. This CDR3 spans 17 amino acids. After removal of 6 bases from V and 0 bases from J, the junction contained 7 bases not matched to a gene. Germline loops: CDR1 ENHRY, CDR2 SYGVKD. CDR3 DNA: TGTGCCATCAGCCTCGGGACAGGATTCTCTGGGGCCAACGTCCTGACTTTC. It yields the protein CAISLGTGFSGANVLTF.

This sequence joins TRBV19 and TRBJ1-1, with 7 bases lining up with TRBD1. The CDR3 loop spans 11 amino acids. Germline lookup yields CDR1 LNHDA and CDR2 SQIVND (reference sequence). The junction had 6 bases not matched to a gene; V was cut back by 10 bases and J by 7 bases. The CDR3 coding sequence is TGTGCCATACAGGGGAGAGGTGAAGCTTTCTTT. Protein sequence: CAIQGRGEAFF.

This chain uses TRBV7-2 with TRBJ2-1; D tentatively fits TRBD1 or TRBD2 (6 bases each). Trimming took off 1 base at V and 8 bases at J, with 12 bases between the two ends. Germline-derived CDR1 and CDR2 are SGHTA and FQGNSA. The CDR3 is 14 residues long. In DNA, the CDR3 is TGTGCCAGCAGCTTAGATATCGGGGGCGATGAGCAGTTCTTC. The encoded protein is CASSLDIGGDEQFF. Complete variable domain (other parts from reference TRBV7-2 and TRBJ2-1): GAGVSQSPSNKVTEKGKDVELRCDPISGHTALYWYRQSLGQGLEFLIYFQGNSAPDKSGLPSDRFSAERTGGSVSTLTIQRTQQEDSAVYLCASSLDIGGDEQFFGPGTRLTVL.

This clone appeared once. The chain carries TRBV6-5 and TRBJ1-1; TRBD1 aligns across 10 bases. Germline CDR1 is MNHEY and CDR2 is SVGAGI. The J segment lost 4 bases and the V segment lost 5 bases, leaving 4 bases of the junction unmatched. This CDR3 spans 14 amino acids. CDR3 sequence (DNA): TGTGCCAGCAGTCGGGACAGGGGAAGCACTGAAGCTTTCTTT. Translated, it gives CASSRDRGSTEAFF.

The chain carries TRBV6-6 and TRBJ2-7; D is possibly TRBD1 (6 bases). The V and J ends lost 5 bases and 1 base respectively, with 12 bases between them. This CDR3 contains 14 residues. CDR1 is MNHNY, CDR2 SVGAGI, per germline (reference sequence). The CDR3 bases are TGTGCCAGCAGTCAACAGGGATGGTCCTACGAGCAGTACTTC. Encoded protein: CASSQQGWSYEQYF.

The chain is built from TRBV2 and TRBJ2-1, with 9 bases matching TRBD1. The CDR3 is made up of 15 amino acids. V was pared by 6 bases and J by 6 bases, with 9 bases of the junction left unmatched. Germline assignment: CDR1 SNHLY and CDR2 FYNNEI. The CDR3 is CASRNRGQIGNEQFF. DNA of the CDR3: TGTGCCAGCAGGAACAGGGGGCAGATCGGCAATGAGCAGTTCTTC.

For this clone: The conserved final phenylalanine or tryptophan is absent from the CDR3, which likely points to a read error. The CDR3 is CASSLRLSSYEQYL. Here the CDR3 DNA reads TGTGCCAGCAGCTTACGTTTGAGCTCCTACGAGCAGTACTTG. This rearrangement joins TRBV7-8 to TRBJ2-7; D gene uncertain. V shed 2 bases and J shed 0 bases, with 8 bases lying between them. The length of the CDR3 is 14 residues. Germline-derived CDR1 and CDR2 are SGHVS and FQNEAQ.

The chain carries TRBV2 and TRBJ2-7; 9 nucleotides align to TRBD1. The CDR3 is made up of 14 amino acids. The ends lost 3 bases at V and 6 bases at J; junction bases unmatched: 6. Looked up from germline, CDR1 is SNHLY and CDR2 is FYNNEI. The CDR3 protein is CASSENRGRIEQYF. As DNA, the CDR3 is TGTGCCAGCAGTGAGAACAGGGGGCGGATCGAGCAGTACTTC.

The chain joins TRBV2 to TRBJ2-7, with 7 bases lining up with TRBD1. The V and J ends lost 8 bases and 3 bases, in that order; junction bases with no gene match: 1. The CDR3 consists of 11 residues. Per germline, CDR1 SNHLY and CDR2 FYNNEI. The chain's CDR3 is CASRQGYEQYF. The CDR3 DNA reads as TGTGCCAGCCGACAGGGCTACGAGCAGTACTTC.

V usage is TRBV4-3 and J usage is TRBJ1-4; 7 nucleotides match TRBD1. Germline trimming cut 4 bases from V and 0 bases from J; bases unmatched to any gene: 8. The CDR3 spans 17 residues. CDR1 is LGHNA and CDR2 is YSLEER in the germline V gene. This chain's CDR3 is CASSPRTGTATNEKLFF. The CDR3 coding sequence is TGCGCCAGCAGCCCAAGGACAGGAACTGCAACTAATGAAAAACTGTTTTTT.

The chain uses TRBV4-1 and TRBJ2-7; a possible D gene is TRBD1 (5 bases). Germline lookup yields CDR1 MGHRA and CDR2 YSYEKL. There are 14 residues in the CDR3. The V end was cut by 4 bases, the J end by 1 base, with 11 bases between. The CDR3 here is CASSLQGGSYEQYF. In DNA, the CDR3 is TGCGCCAGCAGCCTTCAGGGCGGTTCCTACGAGCAGTACTTC.

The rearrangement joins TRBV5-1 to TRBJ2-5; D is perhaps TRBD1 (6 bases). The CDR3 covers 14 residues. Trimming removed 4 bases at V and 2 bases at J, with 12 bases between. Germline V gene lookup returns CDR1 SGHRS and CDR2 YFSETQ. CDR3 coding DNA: TGCGCCAGCAGCACCGGGACACAGCAAGAGACCCAGTACTTC. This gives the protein CASSTGTQQETQYF.

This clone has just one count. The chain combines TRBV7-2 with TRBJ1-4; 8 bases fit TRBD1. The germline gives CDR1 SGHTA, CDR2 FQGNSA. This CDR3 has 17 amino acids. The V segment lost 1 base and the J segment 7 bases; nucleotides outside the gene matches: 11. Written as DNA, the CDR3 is TGTGCCAGCAGCTTAGTTTACAGGGGGACTCCCACTGAAAAACTGTTTTTT. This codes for CASSLVYRGTPTEKLFF.

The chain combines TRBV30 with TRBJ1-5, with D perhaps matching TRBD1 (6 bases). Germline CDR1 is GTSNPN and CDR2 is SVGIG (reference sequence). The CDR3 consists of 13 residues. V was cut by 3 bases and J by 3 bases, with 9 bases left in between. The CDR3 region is CAWRDSSNQPQHF. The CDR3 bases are TGTGCCTGGAGGGACAGTTCCAATCAGCCCCAGCATTTT.

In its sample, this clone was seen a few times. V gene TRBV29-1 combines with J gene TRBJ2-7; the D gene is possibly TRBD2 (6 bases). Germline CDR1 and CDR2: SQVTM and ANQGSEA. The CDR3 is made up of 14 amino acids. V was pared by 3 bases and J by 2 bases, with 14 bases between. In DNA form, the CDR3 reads TGCAGCGTTGATGCGGGGTCGGGCACCTACGAGCAGTACTTC. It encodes CSVDAGSGTYEQYF.

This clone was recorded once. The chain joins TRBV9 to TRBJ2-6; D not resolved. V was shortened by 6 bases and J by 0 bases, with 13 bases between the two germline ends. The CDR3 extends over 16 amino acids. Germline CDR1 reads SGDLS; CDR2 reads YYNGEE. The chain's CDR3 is CASNQYENSGANVLTF. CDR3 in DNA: TGTGCCAGCAACCAATACGAAAACTCTGGGGCCAACGTCCTGACTTTC.

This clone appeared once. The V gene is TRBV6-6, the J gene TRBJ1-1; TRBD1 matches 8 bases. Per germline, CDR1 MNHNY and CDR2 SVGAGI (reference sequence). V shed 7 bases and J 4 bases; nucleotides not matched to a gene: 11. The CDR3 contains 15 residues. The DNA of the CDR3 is TGTGCCAGCACCTTGACAGGGGATGGGGGCACTGAAGCTTTCTTT. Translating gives CASTLTGDGGTEAFF.

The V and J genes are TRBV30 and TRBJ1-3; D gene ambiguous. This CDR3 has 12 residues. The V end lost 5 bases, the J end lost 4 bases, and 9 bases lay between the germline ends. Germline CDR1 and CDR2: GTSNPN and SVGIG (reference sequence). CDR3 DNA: TGTGCCTGGGACCCCCCAGGAAACACCATATATTTT. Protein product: CAWDPPGNTIYF. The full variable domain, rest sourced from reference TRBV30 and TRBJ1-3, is SQTIHQWPATLVQPVGSPLSLECTVEGTSNPNLYWYRQAAGRGLQLLFYSVGIGQISSEVPQNLSASRPQDRQFILSSKKLLLSDSGFYLCAWDPPGNTIYFGEGSWLTVV.

This chain's CDR3 is CASSTGGEVYGYTF. The CDR3 DNA follows: TGTGCCAGTAGTACCGGGGGGGAAGTGTATGGCTACACCTTC. The V and J genes are TRBV19 and TRBJ1-2; a weak D match, TRBD1 (5 bases). V was shortened by 4 bases and J by 5 bases, with 14 bases between the two germline ends. Per germline, CDR1 LNHDA and CDR2 SQIVND (reference sequence). CDR3 size: 14 residues.

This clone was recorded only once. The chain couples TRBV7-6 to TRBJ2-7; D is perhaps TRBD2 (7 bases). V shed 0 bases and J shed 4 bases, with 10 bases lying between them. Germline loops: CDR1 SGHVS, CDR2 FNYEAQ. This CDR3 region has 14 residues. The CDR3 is CASSLAGGPYEQYF. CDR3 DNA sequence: TGTGCCAGCAGCTTAGCGGGGGGGCCGTACGAGCAGTACTTC.

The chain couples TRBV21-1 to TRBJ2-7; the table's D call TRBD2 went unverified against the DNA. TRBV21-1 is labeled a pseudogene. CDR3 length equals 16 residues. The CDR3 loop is CASSRETSVTKNEQYF. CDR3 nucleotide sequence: TGTGCCAGCAGCAGGGAGACTAGCGTGACCAAGAACGAGCAGTACTTC.

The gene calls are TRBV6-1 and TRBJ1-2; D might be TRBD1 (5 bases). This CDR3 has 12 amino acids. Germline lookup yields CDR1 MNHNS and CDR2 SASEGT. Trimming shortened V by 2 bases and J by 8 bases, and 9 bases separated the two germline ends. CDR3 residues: CASSESREGYTF. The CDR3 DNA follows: TGTGCCAGCAGTGAATCCAGGGAAGGCTACACCTTC.

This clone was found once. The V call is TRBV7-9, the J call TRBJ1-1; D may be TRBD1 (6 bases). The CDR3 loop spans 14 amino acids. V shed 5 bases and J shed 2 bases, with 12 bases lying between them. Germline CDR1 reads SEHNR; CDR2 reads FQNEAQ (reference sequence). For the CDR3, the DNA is TGTGCCAGCAGCCTCGGGACATCCAACACTGAAGCTTTCTTT. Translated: CASSLGTSNTEAFF. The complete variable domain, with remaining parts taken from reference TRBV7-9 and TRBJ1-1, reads DTGVSQNPRHKITKRGQNVTFRCDPISEHNRLYWYRQTLGQGPEFLTYFQNEAQLEKSRLLSDRFSAERPKGSFSTLEIQRTEQGDSAMYLCASSLGTSNTEAFFGQGTRLTVV.

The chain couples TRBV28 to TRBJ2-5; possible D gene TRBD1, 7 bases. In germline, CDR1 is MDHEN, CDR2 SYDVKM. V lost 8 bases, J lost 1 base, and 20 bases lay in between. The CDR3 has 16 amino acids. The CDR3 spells CASSTAQGGGQETQYF. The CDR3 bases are TGTGCCAGCTCGACGGCTCAGGGGGGAGGCCAAGAGACCCAGTACTTC.

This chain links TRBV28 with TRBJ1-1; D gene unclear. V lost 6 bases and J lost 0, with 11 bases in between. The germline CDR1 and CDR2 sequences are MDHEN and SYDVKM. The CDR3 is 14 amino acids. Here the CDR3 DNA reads TGTGCCAGCAGGCCCATACCGTTGAACACTGAAGCTTTCTTT. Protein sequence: CASRPIPLNTEAFF.

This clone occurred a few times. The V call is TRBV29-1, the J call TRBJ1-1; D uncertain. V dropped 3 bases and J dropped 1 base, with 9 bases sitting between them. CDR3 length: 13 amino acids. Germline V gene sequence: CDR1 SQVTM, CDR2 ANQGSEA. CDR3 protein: CSVDQNKNTEAFF. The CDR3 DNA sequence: TGCAGCGTTGACCAGAATAAGAACACTGAAGCTTTCTTT.

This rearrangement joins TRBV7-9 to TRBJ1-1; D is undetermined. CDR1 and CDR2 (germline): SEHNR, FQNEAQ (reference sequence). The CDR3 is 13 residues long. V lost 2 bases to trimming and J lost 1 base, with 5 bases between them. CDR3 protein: CASSLLQNTEAFF. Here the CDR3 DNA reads TGTGCCAGCAGCTTACTTCAGAACACTGAAGCTTTCTTT.

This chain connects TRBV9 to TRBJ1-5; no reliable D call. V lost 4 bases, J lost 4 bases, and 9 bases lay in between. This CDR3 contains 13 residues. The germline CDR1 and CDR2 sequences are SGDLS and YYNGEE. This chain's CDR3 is CASSPGGNQPQHF. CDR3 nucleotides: TGTGCCAGCAGCCCAGGAGGAAATCAGCCCCAGCATTTT.